These 15 T cell receptor beta chains share one sample of origin, sequenced in a study of cytomegalovirus exposure and HLA in healthy donors. Researchers ran the PCR with 60 Vbeta and 13 Jbeta primers. Sequencing used immunoSEQ multiplex PCR; TCRdb keeps in-frame clones, though not all of them. Found here are some 99,000 clones, around 72% of them singletons; the top ten hold approximately 2%. The sample comprised PBMCs. These receptors were collected from a male donor in good health and CMV-seronegative.

The J gene is TRBJ1-5, the V gene TRBV6-5; D is uncertain. Germline CDR1 reads MNHEY; CDR2 reads SVGAGI. V was trimmed by 5 bases and J by 7 bases, leaving 12 bases between them. This CDR3 spans 13 amino acids. Written as DNA, the CDR3 is TGTGCCAGCAGTGGCGGCCGTACGCAGCCCCAGCATTTT. As protein: CASSGGRTQPQHF.

CDR3 nucleotides: TGTGCCAGCGAGGAGGGATTCCGTCAGCCCCAGCATTTT. The encoded protein is CASEEGFRQPQHF. The rearrangement links TRBV2 to TRBJ1-5; D gene unclear. V lost 8 bases, J lost 6 bases, and 14 bases lay in between. The CDR3 loop spans 13 amino acids. The germline V gene encodes CDR1 SNHLY and CDR2 FYNNEI.

The DNA for the CDR3 is TGTGCCAGCAGGACAGGGCTCTATGGCTACACCTTC. Protein product: CASRTGLYGYTF. This sequence joins TRBV6-5 and TRBJ1-2, with 7 bases identical to TRBD1. J lost 4 bases, V lost 6 bases, and 2 bases had no gene match. The CDR3 has 12 residues. Germline V CDR1 and CDR2: MNHEY, SVGAGI.

The chain has TRBV29-1 and TRBJ2-7; 9 positions agree with TRBD1. V shed 7 bases and J 0 bases; nucleotides not matched to a gene: 7. This CDR3 is built from 14 residues. CDR1 is SQVTM, CDR2 ANQGSEA, per germline. The CDR3 reads CSARDRASSYEQYF. CDR3 sequence (DNA): TGCAGCGCCCGGGACAGGGCCAGCTCCTACGAGCAGTACTTC.

V and J are TRBV6-5 and TRBJ1-3; D perhaps matches TRBD1 (6 bases). The V end was cut by 4 bases, the J end by 3 bases, with 13 bases between. The length of the CDR3 is 15 residues. The V gene's germline CDR1 is MNHEY and CDR2 SVGAGI. In nucleotides, the CDR3 is TGTGCCAGCAGTTCGGACAGACAACGTGGAAACACCATATATTTT. It specifies CASSSDRQRGNTIYF.

The count of this clone is one. The chain has TRBV5-1 and TRBJ2-7; D may be TRBD1 (6 bases). The CDR3 runs to 15 residues. CDR1 SGHRS and CDR2 YFSETQ come from the germline V gene. V lost 3 bases and J 1 base, leaving 14 bases between the germline ends. The CDR3 sequence: CASSSRTVGSYEQYF. In nucleotides, the CDR3 is TGCGCCAGCAGCTCGCGGACAGTAGGGTCCTACGAGCAGTACTTC.

The chain couples TRBV2 to TRBJ2-2; D not certain. CDR3 length equals 13 residues. CDR1 is SNHLY, CDR2 FYNNEI, per germline. Trimming left V 6 bases short and J 4 bases short, with 9 bases between. The CDR3 DNA reads TGTGCCAGCAGAGTCCAAGCCACCGGGGAGCTGTTTTTT. Protein sequence: CASRVQATGELFF.

This clone was seen more than once but under ten times. The chain is built from TRBV15 and TRBJ2-5, with a tentative D call TRBD1 (6 bases). Per germline, CDR1 LNHNV and CDR2 YYDKDF (reference sequence). V lost 5 bases and J 14 bases, leaving 18 bases between the germline ends. The CDR3 runs 12 residues. CDR3 nucleotides: TGTGCCACCAGCGTAAAAACCGGGACATTTTACTTC. Protein product: CATSVKTGTFYF.

The chain uses TRBV7-3 and TRBJ2-1; TRBD2 matches 14 bases. With V trimmed by 5 bases and J by 0 bases, 9 bases remained unmatched. CDR3 length: 19 amino acids. CDR1 is SGHTA and CDR2 is FQGTGA in the germline V gene. CDR3 residues: CASSARLAGGPRSYNEQFF. The CDR3 DNA follows: TGTGCCAGCAGCGCCCGACTAGCGGGAGGGCCTCGCTCCTACAATGAGCAGTTCTTC.

This clone was recorded only once. The chain recombines TRBV28 with TRBJ2-2; 7 bases are shared with TRBD2. CDR1 and CDR2 (germline): MDHEN, SYDVKM. V dropped 2 bases and J dropped 5; count of bases not matched to a gene: 8. The CDR3 has 16 residues. The CDR3 bases are TGTGCCAGCAGTTTAGTGGCGGCGGGAGATACCGGGGAGCTGTTTTTT. Its translation is CASSLVAAGDTGELFF.

V is TRBV9 and J is TRBJ1-3, with a weak D call TRBD1 (5 bases). V shed 4 bases and J shed 0 bases, with 20 bases lying between them. Germline CDR1 reads SGDLS; CDR2 reads YYNGEE. CDR3 length: 18 residues. Written as DNA, the CDR3 is TGTGCCAGCAGCTCCGGGGGGTCCGATAGTCGCTCTGGAAACACCATATATTTT. The encoded protein is CASSSGGSDSRSGNTIYF. Drawing the rest from reference TRBV9 and TRBJ1-3, the complete variable domain is DSGVTQTPKHLITATGQRVTLRCSPRSGDLSVYWYQQSLDQGLQFLIQYYNGEERAKGNILERFSAQQFPDLHSELNLSSLELGDSALYFCASSSGGSDSRSGNTIYFGEGSWLTVV.

The chain has TRBV19 and TRBJ1-5; TRBD1 agrees at 7 bases. Germline V gives CDR1 LNHDA, CDR2 SQIVND (reference sequence). The CDR3 loop spans 15 amino acids. V lost 11 bases to trimming and J lost 0 bases; unmatched junction nucleotides: 10. The CDR3 DNA reads as TGTGCCGTGAACAGGGGTCCTCATAGCAATCAGCCCCAGCATTTT. Amino acid sequence: CAVNRGPHSNQPQHF.

This clone was picked up one time. V and J are TRBV9 and TRBJ1-4, with D unresolved. The CDR3 extends over 15 amino acids. Germline V gene lookup returns CDR1 SGDLS and CDR2 YYNGEE. V was shortened by 3 bases and J by 8 bases, with 17 bases between the two germline ends. The CDR3 nucleotides read TGTGCCAGCAGCGGGACCGCTTTCGGGAACGAAAAACTGTTTTTT. The encoded protein is CASSGTAFGNEKLFF.

As to this clone: Sequence at one end of the junction differs from germline and may be a read error. The V gene is TRBV2, the J gene TRBJ1-3; D unclear. Germline V gives CDR1 SNHLY, CDR2 FYNNEI. The CDR3 covers 16 residues. Written as DNA, the CDR3 is TGTGCCAGCACTGAAAGGAGGAATCGCTTCGGAAACACCATATATTTT. Amino acids: CASTERRNRFGNTIYF. The full variable domain, in which reference TRBV2 and TRBJ1-3 provide the parts outside the CDR3, is EPEVTQTPSHQVTQMGQEVILRCVPISNHLYFYWYRQILGQKVEFLVSFYNNEISEKSEIFDDQFSVERPDGSNFTLKIRSTKLEDSAMYFCASTERRNRFGNTIYFGEGSWLTVV.

The gene calls are TRBV11-1 and TRBJ2-5, with a weak D call TRBD2 (7 bases). CDR1 SGHAT and CDR2 FQDESV come from the germline V gene (reference sequence). CDR3 length equals 15 residues. V was clipped by 1 base and J by 2 bases, with 11 bases between them. In DNA, the CDR3 is TGTGCCAGCAGCTTAGACAGCGGGACACAAGAGACCCAGTACTTC. Amino acids: CASSLDSGTQETQYF.